Listed here are 8 T cell receptor beta chains from one sample, sequenced in a study of blood T cell repertoires in COVID-19. Only in-frame clones appear in the TCRdb table, and some are missing; sequencing was by immunoSEQ multiplex PCR. The data hold 250,000 or so clones, with around nine tenths observed a single time. The sequenced sample was peripheral blood. The source is a man aged 35-49 years with active or convalescent COVID-19.

The rearrangement joins TRBV19 to TRBJ1-2; a weak D match, TRBD1 (5 bases). CDR1 LNHDA and CDR2 SQIVND come from the germline V gene (reference sequence). The CDR3 length is 15 residues. Trimming took off 4 bases at V and 3 bases at J, with 15 bases between the two ends. CDR3 amino acids: CASSTPPQGDYGYTF. CDR3 bases: TGTGCCAGTAGTACCCCCCCCCAGGGTGACTATGGCTACACCTTC.

This clone was recorded a few times. The chain joins TRBV19 to TRBJ2-3; D perhaps matches TRBD2 (6 bases). V was clipped by 6 bases and J by 1 base, with 17 bases between them. Germline CDR1 and CDR2: LNHDA and SQIVND (reference sequence). The CDR3 runs 16 residues. The chain's CDR3 is CASRDFIGEGTDTQYF. CDR3 coding DNA: TGTGCCAGTAGAGATTTCATAGGGGAGGGCACAGATACGCAGTATTTT.

This chain connects TRBV7-9 to TRBJ2-4, with 7 bases lining up with TRBD1. CDR1 SEHNR and CDR2 FQNEAQ come from the germline V gene (reference sequence). The CDR3 has 18 residues. J was trimmed by 0 bases and V by 5 bases; bases with no gene match: 13. For the CDR3, the DNA is TGTGCCAGCAGCCGGGACAGCAAAACTCCTCTAGCCAAAAACATTCAGTACTTC. Protein product: CASSRDSKTPLAKNIQYF. Based on the CDR3 plus reference TRBV7-9 and TRBJ2-4, the full variable domain is DTGVSQNPRHKITKRGQNVTFRCDPISEHNRLYWYRQTLGQGPEFLTYFQNEAQLEKSRLLSDRFSAERPKGSFSTLEIQRTEQGDSAMYLCASSRDSKTPLAKNIQYFGAGTRLSVL.

The CDR3 DNA reads TGCGCCAGCGGCAGCTCCTACAATGAGCAGTTCTTC. Its translation is CASGSSYNEQFF. The chain combines TRBV4-1 with TRBJ2-1; D not resolved. V lost 8 bases and J lost 0, with 5 bases in between. The CDR3 spans 12 residues. Germline CDR1 and CDR2: MGHRA and YSYEKL.

This clone has just a few counts. This chain uses TRBV7-6 with TRBJ1-3; 7 nucleotides agree with TRBD1. The length of the CDR3 is 15 residues. CDR1 SGHVS and CDR2 FNYEAQ come from the germline V gene. J was trimmed by 11 bases and V by 1 base; bases with no gene match: 11. This chain's CDR3 is CASSLEQGTPPSIYF. Here the CDR3 DNA reads TGTGCCAGCAGCTTAGAACAGGGGACCCCTCCATCCATATATTTT.

The V and J genes are TRBV9 and TRBJ2-7, with 11 bases identical to TRBD1. J was trimmed by 1 base and V by 0 bases; bases with no gene match: 3. Germline values: CDR1 SGDLS, CDR2 YYNGEE. The CDR3 has 16 amino acids. The CDR3 nucleotides are TGTGCCAGCAGCGTAGGGGACAGGGGGGGTTCCTACGAGCAGTACTTC. Amino acids: CASSVGDRGGSYEQYF.

The rearrangement links TRBV5-1 to TRBJ2-3; TRBD1 matches 10 bases. Germline CDR1 SGHRS, CDR2 YFSETQ. V lost 4 bases, J lost 4 bases, and 3 bases stayed unmatched. The CDR3 has 14 amino acids. The CDR3 protein is CASSVGQGADTQYF. The CDR3 DNA reads TGCGCCAGCAGCGTCGGACAGGGGGCAGATACGCAGTATTTT.

The chain uses TRBV7-3 and TRBJ2-3, with TRBD2 matching 7 bases. The V segment lost 4 bases and the J segment 3 bases; nucleotides outside the gene matches: 7. The germline V gene encodes CDR1 SGHTA and CDR2 FQGTGA. The CDR3 runs 15 residues. The CDR3, as DNA: TGTGCCAGCAGCTCCTCGGTGGGGGGGACAGATACGCAGTATTTT. Translated, it gives CASSSSVGGTDTQYF.